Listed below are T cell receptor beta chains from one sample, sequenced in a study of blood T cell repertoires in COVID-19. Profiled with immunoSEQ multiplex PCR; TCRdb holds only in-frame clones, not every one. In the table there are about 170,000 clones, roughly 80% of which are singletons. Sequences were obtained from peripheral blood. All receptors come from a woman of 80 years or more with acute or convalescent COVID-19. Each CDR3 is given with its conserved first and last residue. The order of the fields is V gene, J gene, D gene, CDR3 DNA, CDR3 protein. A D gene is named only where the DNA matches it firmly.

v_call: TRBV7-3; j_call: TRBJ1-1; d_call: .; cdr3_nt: TGTGCCAGCAGCTTACAGGGAGGAGGAACTGAAGCTTTCTTT; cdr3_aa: CASSLQGGGTEAFF
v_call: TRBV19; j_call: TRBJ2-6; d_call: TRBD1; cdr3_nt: TGTGCCAGTAGTAGGCAGGGACAGGGGATCTCTGGGGCCAACGTCCTGACTTTC; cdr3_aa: CASSRQGQGISGANVLTF
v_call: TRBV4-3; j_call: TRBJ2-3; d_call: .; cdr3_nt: TGCGCCAGCAGCCAAGACCAGGGGCACACAGATACGCAGTATTTT; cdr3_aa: CASSQDQGHTDTQYF
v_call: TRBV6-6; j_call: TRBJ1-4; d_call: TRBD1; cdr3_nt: TGTGCCAGCAGTCGTGACAGGGTAGGGACAACTAATGAAAAACTGTTTTTT; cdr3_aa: CASSRDRVGTTNEKLFF
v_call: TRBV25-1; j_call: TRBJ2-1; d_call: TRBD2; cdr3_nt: TGTGCCAGCAGGGAGCGGGAGTGGGATGAGCAGTTCTTC; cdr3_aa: CASREREWDEQFF
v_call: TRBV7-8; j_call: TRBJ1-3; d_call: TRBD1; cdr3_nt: TGTGCCAGCAGCAACAGGGGATCGGGAAACACCATATATTTT; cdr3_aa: CASSNRGSGNTIYF
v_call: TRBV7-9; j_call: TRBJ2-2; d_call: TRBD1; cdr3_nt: TGTGCCAGCAGGTCTAGGGGGCCATCCCACGGGGAGCTGTTTTTT; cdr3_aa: CASRSRGPSHGELFF
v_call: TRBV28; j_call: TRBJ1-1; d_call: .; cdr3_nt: TGTGCCAGCACCCTGGCCGGGGTGAGCACTGAAGCTTTCTTT; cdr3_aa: CASTLAGVSTEAFF
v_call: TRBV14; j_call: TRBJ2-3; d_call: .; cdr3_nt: TGTGCCAGCAGGCCTCGAGGCACAGATACGCAGTATTTT; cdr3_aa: CASRPRGTDTQYF
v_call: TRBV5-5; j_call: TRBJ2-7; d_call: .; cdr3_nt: TGTGCCAGCAGCTCTGCCTACGAGCAGTACTTC; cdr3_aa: CASSSAYEQYF
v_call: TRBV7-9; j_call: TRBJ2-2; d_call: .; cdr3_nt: TGTGCCAGCAGACGGGGTTCGAACACCGGGGAGCTGTTTTTT; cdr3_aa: CASRRGSNTGELFF
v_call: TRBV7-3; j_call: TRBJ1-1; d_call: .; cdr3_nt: TGTGCCAGCAGGGAGGGGGGGCTCGGTGAAGCTTTCTTT; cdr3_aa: CASREGGLGEAFF
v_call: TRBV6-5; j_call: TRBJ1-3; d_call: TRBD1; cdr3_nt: TGTGCCAGCAGAGCAGGGGGTGGAAACACCATATATTTT; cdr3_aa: CASRAGGGNTIYF
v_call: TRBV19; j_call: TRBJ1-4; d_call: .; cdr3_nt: TGTGCCAGTAGTATCCAGGGGATTGCAACTAATGAAAAACTGTTTTTT; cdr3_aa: CASSIQGIATNEKLFF
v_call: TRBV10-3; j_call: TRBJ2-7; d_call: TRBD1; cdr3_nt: TGTGCCAGCCTGGGACAGGGCTACGAGCAGTACTTC; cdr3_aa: CASLGQGYEQYF
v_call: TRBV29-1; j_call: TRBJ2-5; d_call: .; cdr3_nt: TGCAGCGGGGGGGAAATAAGGGGAGAGACCCAGTACTTC; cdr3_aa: CSGGEIRGETQYF
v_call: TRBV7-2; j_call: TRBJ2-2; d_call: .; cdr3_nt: TGTGCCAGCAGCTTAGAGGGGCCGCCCGCCGCCGGGGAGCTGTTTTTT; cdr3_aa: CASSLEGPPAAGELFF